This T cell receptor beta chain was sequenced during a study of blood T cell repertoires in COVID-19. Study background: From the United States, Italy and Spain came samples of acute and convalescent COVID-19.

There are 11 residues in the CDR3. V lost 5 bases to trimming and J lost 5 bases, with 5 bases between them. In the authors' methods: The authors estimated nucleated cell counts from reference gene primer amplification. The data were produced by immunoSEQ multiplex PCR, yet TCRdb's version contains in-frame clones alone and is incomplete. That table is the source of V, J and clone size, and D and trimming were worked out from the DNA. The table includes some 97,000 clones, about 80% detected once. The sample consisted of peripheral blood. The gene calls are TRBV12-3 or TRBV12-4 and TRBJ2-3; D remains ambiguous. The sequence derives from a woman aged 70-85 years with acute or convalescent COVID-19. CDR3 loop: CASSLIDTQYF. The CDR3 coding sequence is TGTGCCAGCAGTCTTATAGATACGCAGTATTTT.